The 9 T cell receptor beta chains below all came from one sample that was sequenced in a study of blood T cell repertoires in COVID-19. Profiling relied on immunoSEQ multiplex PCR, and the TCRdb table lists in-frame clones only, not all of them. The sample includes roughly 280,000 clones, approximately 83% of them seen just once. The sample was peripheral blood. These receptors were taken from a woman in her 70s with acute or convalescent COVID-19.

The CDR3 DNA sequence: TGCGCCAGCAGCGCGGGGGCCTACGAGCAGTACTTC. The encoded protein is CASSAGAYEQYF. The rearrangement links TRBV10-1 to TRBJ2-7; 7 bases line up with TRBD2. With 6 bases clipped from V and 2 bases from J, the junction kept 1 base outside the gene matches. The CDR3 spans 12 residues. The germline V gene has CDR1 WNHNN and CDR2 SYGVQD (reference sequence).

This clone was picked up a small number of times. The CDR3 DNA reads as TGTGCCAGCTTATCGGCAGATACGCAGTATTTT. It is translated as CASLSADTQYF. The rearrangement joins TRBV2 to TRBJ2-3; D is uncertain. The V end lost 8 bases, the J end lost 4 bases, and 7 bases lay between the germline ends. Germline loops: CDR1 SNHLY, CDR2 FYNNEI. The CDR3 is made up of 11 amino acids.

This clone has just a few counts. The chain employs TRBV27 and TRBJ2-5; TRBD2 agrees at 13 bases. The CDR3 contains 15 residues. Germline loops: CDR1 MNHEY, CDR2 SMNVEV (reference sequence). V gave up 7 bases and J gave up 4 bases; unmatched junction bases: 6. The CDR3 sequence is CASNPTSGGAETQYF. As DNA, the CDR3 is TGTGCCAGCAACCCCACTAGCGGGGGGGCAGAGACCCAGTACTTC.

J is TRBJ2-5 and V is TRBV9; tentatively, D is TRBD2 (6 bases). Germline lookup yields CDR1 SGDLS and CDR2 YYNGEE. The ends were cut back, 4 bases at V and 1 base at J, with 11 bases in the middle. This CDR3 spans 14 amino acids. Here the CDR3 reads CASSRGTSQETQYF. The CDR3 nucleotides are TGTGCCAGCAGCCGGGGGACCTCCCAAGAGACCCAGTACTTC.

V and J are TRBV3-1 (or the pseudogene TRBV3-2) and TRBJ1-5; 7 positions match TRBD1. The CDR3 loop spans 15 amino acids. V lost 4 bases and J lost 4; bases outside the gene matches: 7. CDR1 and CDR2 (germline): LGHDT, YNNKEL (reference sequence). The CDR3: CASSPSSQGNQPQHF. The CDR3 DNA is TGTGCCAGCAGCCCAAGCTCACAGGGGAATCAGCCCCAGCATTTT.

This chain uses TRBV27 with TRBJ2-2; 7 bases match TRBD2. V shed 3 bases, J shed 1 base, and the junction held 5 bases outside the gene matches. Germline V gene data show CDR1 as MNHEY and CDR2 as SMNVEV (reference sequence). CDR3 length: 16 amino acids. The CDR3 here is CASSFGTGGNTGELFF. CDR3 nucleotides: TGTGCCAGCAGTTTCGGTACGGGGGGGAACACCGGGGAGCTGTTTTTT.

The chain couples TRBV3-1 (or the pseudogene TRBV3-2) to TRBJ2-3, with 8 nucleotides matching TRBD2. Germline lookup yields CDR1 LGHDT and CDR2 YNNKEL (reference sequence). Trimming took 4 bases from V and 2 from J; bases not matched to a gene: 5. The CDR3 consists of 15 residues. This chain's CDR3 is CASSLTSGLTDTQYF. CDR3 DNA: TGTGCCAGCAGCCTTACTAGCGGCCTCACAGATACGCAGTATTTT.

The chain combines TRBV25-1 with TRBJ2-3, with D unclear. Germline lookup yields CDR1 MGHDK and CDR2 SYGVNS. Trimming took off 5 bases at V and 0 bases at J, with 3 bases between the two ends. The CDR3 is 12 residues long. This chain's CDR3 is CASSTSTDTQYF. DNA for the CDR3: TGTGCCAGCAGTACTAGCACAGATACGCAGTATTTT.

The chain has TRBV5-4 and TRBJ2-3, with TRBD2 matching over 12 bases. V shed 4 bases and J 7 bases; nucleotides not matched to a gene: 4. The CDR3 is 14 amino acids. Looked up from germline, CDR1 is SGHNT and CDR2 is YYREEE (reference sequence). The CDR3 DNA reads TGTGCCAGCAGCCCTGGACTAGCGGGAAATACGCAGTATTTT. Translating gives CASSPGLAGNTQYF.